This TCR beta chain was captured in a study of blood T cell repertoires in COVID-19. This table comes from immunoSEQ multiplex PCR, and its TCRdb copy is limited to in-frame clones, with some not included. The sample lists 200,000 to 250,000 clones; more than 70% were seen once. This CDR3 is 16 amino acids long. CDR1 and CDR2 from the germline V gene are MGHRA and YSYEKL. V was clipped by 5 bases and J by 2 bases; unmatched bases: 9. This clone was seen once. This receptor was obtained from a man older than 75 with acute or convalescent COVID-19. Sample: peripheral blood. This chain connects TRBV4-1 to TRBJ2-3, with TRBD1 matching 8 bases. CDR3 nucleotides: TGCGCCAGCAGCTCTGGACAGGGTGGGACCACAGATACGCAGTATTTT. Its protein product is CASSSGQGGTTDTQYF.